This is a list of T cell receptor beta chains from one sample in a study of Ad26.COV2.S vaccination and SARS-CoV-2 variants. Clones were read by immunoSEQ multiplex PCR, and TCRdb kept only the in-frame ones, dropping some. In the table there are some 390,000 clones, approximately 90% of which are singletons. The specimen was peripheral blood, collected in a trial of Ad26.COV2.S vaccine versus placebo. These receptors were obtained from a person aged 18-65 years who received the Ad26.COV2.S COVID-19 vaccine or a placebo. Each CDR3 is given with its conserved first and last residue.

v_call cdr3_aa
TRBV5-4 CASSLAPGGVSPLHF
TRBV2 CASTFQGHPGDTQYF
TRBV6-1 CASSERIAGGPKEQFF
TRBV6-5 CASSYVPADYNEQFF
TRBV5-8 CASTQRPGTGAEQYF
TRBV5-4 CASSRPTRGRQETQYF
TRBV4-1 CASSQAWTDDTQYF
TRBV12-3/TRBV12-4 CASSSSRGSPLHF
TRBV27 CASSLSSSGENIQYF
TRBV5-1 CASSLASGLRAEAFF
TRBV6-1 CASSEALQGVYGYTF
TRBV5-1 CASSLMSGDEKLFF
TRBV6-1 CASSEGGARGETQYF
TRBV27 CASSLSRDTGELFF
TRBV5-1 CASSFDSNSGNTIYF
TRBV27 CARNLATGFPTEAFF
TRBV2 CASSSRAGNQPQHF
TRBV2 CASSGTLAGSYNEQFF
TRBV2 CASSQTSGRTDTQYF
TRBV7-9 CASSLSSDTQYF
TRBV7-9 CASSLRQGATNSPLHF
TRBV2 CASRGTELSSYNEQFF
TRBV30 CAWRWGRGTDTQYF
TRBV5-1 CASSISTDTQYF
TRBV5-4 CASSPSGRNTEAFF
TRBV2 CASSVIRSGTGHGYTF
TRBV3-1/TRBV3-2 CASSQVGNEQFF
TRBV5-4 CASSLRPSGGTYEQYF
TRBV6-1 CASSEVGGNEQFF
TRBV5-5 CASSLVGQKNIQYF
TRBV5-1 CASSLTQDSGNTIYF